These 2 T cell receptor beta chains were all obtained from the same sample, sequenced in a study of cytomegalovirus exposure and HLA in healthy donors. PCR primers comprised 60 Vbeta and 13 Jbeta primers. Generated by immunoSEQ multiplex PCR, the TCRdb table keeps only in-frame clones and is missing some. The listing contains roughly 150,000 clones. Input material: PBMCs. The receptors stem from a woman between 50 and 59 years old in good health and CMV-seronegative.

This chain joins TRBV25-1 and TRBJ2-7; 9 bases are shared with TRBD1. Germline V lookup: CDR1 MGHDK, CDR2 SYGVNS. V dropped 3 bases and J dropped 4; count of bases not matched to a gene: 7. The CDR3 totals 15 residues. CDR3 loop: CASSDFDRGWYEQYF. For the CDR3, the DNA is TGTGCCAGCAGTGATTTCGACAGGGGGTGGTACGAGCAGTACTTC.

This rearrangement joins TRBV4-1 to TRBJ2-3, with 9 positions matching TRBD2. CDR1 and CDR2 (germline): MGHRA, YSYEKL. After removal of 0 bases from V and 2 bases from J, the junction contained 9 bases not matched to a gene. This CDR3 is built from 18 residues. CDR3 DNA: TGCGCCAGCAGCCAAGATCGGGGGACTAGCAGTGTCACAGATACGCAGTATTTT. This encodes CASSQDRGTSSVTDTQYF.